Described below is a single T cell receptor (beta chain) sequence and its context. Repertoires were generated with immunoSEQ multiplex PCR, while TCRdb's copy carries only in-frame clones and drops some. The sample has 150,000 to 200,000 clones, around 85% seen once. The data were obtained in a study of blood T cell repertoires in COVID-19. As for the study in general: COVID-19 samples collected from the United States, Italy and Spain covered acute and convalescent phases.

The CDR3 contains 11 residues. Looked up from germline, CDR1 is DFQATT and CDR2 is SNEGSKA (reference sequence). V was cut by 1 base and J by 3 bases, with 4 bases left in between. Source material: peripheral blood. The V and J genes are TRBV20-1 and TRBJ2-7; no definite D call. This receptor was taken from a man in his 60s with acute or convalescent COVID-19. CDR3 loop: CSARAYYEQYF. The CDR3 DNA reads TGCAGTGCTAGAGCCTACTACGAGCAGTACTTC.